This paragraph covers one T cell receptor beta chain sequence. Its target is not known. The data originate from a study of CD8+ T cells in alopecia areata. Study results and limitations: Mice showed clearer TCR sharing than patients did, a gap that was possibly HLA-related. Scalp samples also contribute reads from the resident alphabeta T cells found in normal skin.

The sample's treatment: oral pan-JAK inhibitor, 5-10 mg twice daily. Collected material from alopecia areata patients comprised lesional scalp punch biopsies and peripheral blood. V dropped 4 bases and J dropped 6; count of bases not matched to a gene: 5. CDR1 SGHDT and CDR2 YYEEEE come from the germline V gene. The CDR3 is 14 amino acids. Isolated RNA was reverse transcribed into cDNA used as the sequencing template. Using immunoSEQ multiplex PCR, the repertoire was profiled, and TCRdb retains in-frame clones only, with some absent. The sample holds around 150,000 clones, 82% seen once. V usage is TRBV5-6 and J usage is TRBJ2-1; TRBD1 matches 9 bases. Sequencing used CD8+ T cells sorted from blood, obtained at week 4, from a patient treated with tofacitinib. The source is a human donor with alopecia areata. For the CDR3, the DNA is TGTGCCAGCAGCAAACGGACAGGGGTCAATGAGCAGTTCTTC. Amino acids: CASSKRTGVNEQFF.